The sequence of this TCR beta chain was determined in a study of T cell changes during pregnancy in multiple sclerosis. Germline CDR1 is SGHNT and CDR2 is YYREEE (reference sequence). The CDR3 consists of 15 residues. V lost 0 bases and J 7 bases, leaving 13 bases between the germline ends. Clones were sequenced by immunoSEQ multiplex PCR, and TCRdb holds only the in-frame ones, with some missing. Of about 40,000 clones detected, roughly 94% appear once; the ten largest clones hold under 2%. The specimen comprised peripheral blood, sampled in the third trimester of pregnancy. The V call is TRBV5-4, the J call TRBJ2-2; D is perhaps TRBD1 (5 bases). The receptor's source is a female donor with multiple sclerosis, enrolled in a pregnancy study. This CDR3 reads CASSLAPSRVGELFF. CDR3 sequence (DNA): TGTGCCAGCAGCTTGGCTCCCTCCAGGGTCGGGGAGCTGTTTTTT.